This T cell receptor (beta chain) was recovered during a study of blood T cells in healthy people across ages. A second PCR, run for roughly 6 to 11 cycles, used a sample-barcoded 5' primer plus a J-beta primer mix. TCRdb analysed the 5' RACE reads with MiXCR anew, one entry per CDR3 protein. The table records 760,000 or so distinct CDR3 sequences, 20% to 25% of them present only once. The CDR3 totals 16 residues. Germline lookup yields CDR1 MDHEN and CDR2 SYDVKM. These sequences were also reported in another study, on T cells of mothers and their children. This second report adds: Sequencing got over 8.5 million TCR beta CDR3 reads from each mother and approximately 3 million from each child.

This receptor was obtained from a boy between 10 and 17 years old in good health. The chain uses TRBV28 and TRBJ2-5; 7 bases line up with TRBD2. The end of the DNA fits TRBJ2-1 better, so the J call may be wrong. The material sequenced was blood. The CDR3 loop is CASSFRGGSNGNEQFF. The CDR3 nucleotides read TGTGCCAGCAGTTTTCGGGGCGGGAGTAATGGTAATGAGCAGTTCTTC.